A single sample gave rise to the 30 T cell receptor beta chains below, sequenced in a study of T cell responses to AZD1222 COVID-19 vaccine. Repertoires were generated with immunoSEQ multiplex PCR, while TCRdb's copy carries only in-frame clones and drops some. The data show tens of thousands of clones, about nine tenths seen once. The specimen was peripheral blood, collected 28 days after the second dose of the MenACWY control vaccine. Receptor source: an adult who received the MenACWY meningococcal vaccine as a control.

V is TRBV6-6 and J is TRBJ2-7; a weak D match, TRBD1 (6 bases). V lost 5 bases, J lost 3 bases, and 8 bases lay in between. Germline V gene lookup returns CDR1 MNHNY and CDR2 SVGAGI (reference sequence). The CDR3 contains 12 residues. This chain's CDR3 is CASSAGVYEQYF. CDR3 coding DNA: TGTGCCAGCAGTGCAGGGGTCTACGAGCAGTACTTC.

This rearrangement joins TRBV30 to TRBJ1-3; D gene uncertain. This CDR3 has 14 residues. V was trimmed by 0 bases and J by 4 bases, leaving 10 bases between them. CDR1 and CDR2 from the germline V gene are GTSNPN and SVGIG (reference sequence). The CDR3, as DNA: TGTGCCTGGAGTGTGGGTCCTTCGGGAAACACCATATATTTT. This codes for CAWSVGPSGNTIYF.

The CDR3 DNA is TGTGCCATCAGTGAGACAGGGGAACCCTATGGCTACACCTTC. Translated, it gives CAISETGEPYGYTF. The chain couples TRBV10-3 to TRBJ1-2; 7 bases agree with TRBD1. CDR1 is ENHRY, CDR2 SYGVKD, per germline. V shed 2 bases, J shed 4 bases, and the junction held 4 bases outside the gene matches. CDR3 length equals 14 residues.

The chain employs TRBV24-1 and TRBJ2-3; TRBD1 or TRBD2 may be the D gene (5 bases each). The CDR3 totals 16 residues. Germline V CDR1 and CDR2: KGHDR, SFDVKD. V lost 3 bases, J lost 2 bases, and 14 bases lay in between. CDR3 coding DNA: TGTGCCACCAGTGATGCAGGGAGATCGGACACAGATACGCAGTATTTT. Amino acids: CATSDAGRSDTDTQYF.

The chain couples TRBV24-1 to TRBJ2-3; 10 nucleotides align to TRBD2. V gave up 4 bases and J gave up 4 bases; unmatched junction bases: 16. CDR3 length equals 19 residues. CDR1 and CDR2 from the germline V gene are KGHDR and SFDVKD. CDR3 protein: CATSDQSPSLAGRADTQYF. The DNA for the CDR3 is TGTGCCACCAGTGACCAATCCCCCTCACTAGCGGGAAGGGCAGATACGCAGTATTTT.

The V and J genes are TRBV7-7 and TRBJ1-1; no clear D. CDR3 size: 13 residues. Germline V gives CDR1 SSHAT, CDR2 FNYEAQ (reference sequence). The ends were cut back, 1 base at V and 1 base at J, with 4 bases in the middle. CDR3 residues: CASSLDRNTEAFF. DNA of the CDR3: TGTGCCAGCAGCTTAGATCGGAACACTGAAGCTTTCTTT.

J is TRBJ1-1 and V is TRBV20-1; no clear D gene. From germline, CDR1 is DFQATT and CDR2 SNEGSKA (reference sequence). With 5 bases removed from V and 3 bases from J, the gap between germline ends came to 7 bases. The CDR3 spans 11 residues. Here the CDR3 reads CSARGHTEAFF. CDR3 nucleotides: TGCAGTGCTCGAGGACACACTGAAGCTTTCTTT.

This rearrangement joins TRBV5-1 to TRBJ2-3; D is ambiguous. V lost 1 base, J lost 1 base, and 4 bases lay in between. The length of the CDR3 is 13 residues. Germline lookup yields CDR1 SGHRS and CDR2 YFSETQ. The CDR3 is CASSLKGTDTQYF. For the CDR3, the DNA is TGCGCCAGCAGCTTGAAGGGCACAGATACGCAGTATTTT. Variable domain in full (rest from reference TRBV5-1 and TRBJ2-3): KAGVTQTPRYLIKTRGQQVTLSCSPISGHRSVSWYQQTPGQGLQFLFEYFSETQRNKGNFPGRFSGRQFSNSRSEMNVSTLELGDSALYLCASSLKGTDTQYFGPGTRLTVL.

V usage is TRBV11-1 and J usage is TRBJ2-7; the match to TRBD1 covers 9 bases. V dropped 8 bases and J dropped 4; count of bases not matched to a gene: 3. The CDR3 contains 12 residues. Looked up from germline, CDR1 is SGHAT and CDR2 is FQDESV (reference sequence). The DNA of the CDR3 is TGTGCCAGCGGGGACAGGGCTTACGAGCAGTACTTC. The encoded protein is CASGDRAYEQYF.

The sample holds a few counts of this clone. The chain is built from TRBV6-2 or TRBV6-3 and TRBJ2-5; possibly TRBD2 for D (6 bases). V lost 6 bases and J 2 bases, leaving 19 bases between the germline ends. Germline V gene sequence: CDR1 MNHEY, CDR2 SVGEGT. The CDR3 has 16 amino acids. CDR3: CASSSYGDWDQETQYF. As DNA, the CDR3 is TGTGCCAGCAGCAGTTACGGGGACTGGGATCAAGAGACCCAGTACTTC.

The rearrangement joins TRBV7-2 to TRBJ2-1; D remains unclear. This CDR3 contains 13 residues. The ends were cut back, 1 base at V and 7 bases at J, with 8 bases in the middle. Germline V gene lookup returns CDR1 SGHTA and CDR2 FQGNSA. Here the CDR3 DNA reads TGTGCCAGCAGCTTAGGGGTATTAAATGAGCAGTTCTTC. Its protein product is CASSLGVLNEQFF.

The chain joins TRBV5-1 to TRBJ2-7; 7 bases are shared with TRBD2. Trimming cost V 4 bases and J 2 bases; bases outside gene matches: 6. CDR1 is SGHRS, CDR2 YFSETQ, per germline. The CDR3 loop spans 14 amino acids. The CDR3 here is CASSPSGEAYEQYF. The CDR3 DNA follows: TGCGCCAGCAGCCCTAGCGGCGAGGCCTACGAGCAGTACTTC.

The chain has TRBV5-4 and TRBJ2-6; no firm D call. Trimming removed 0 bases from V and 0 bases from J, with 7 bases in between. Per the germline V gene, CDR1 is SGHNT and CDR2 is YYREEE (reference sequence). This CDR3 spans 16 amino acids. CDR3: CASSLDAGSGANVLTF. The DNA for the CDR3 is TGTGCCAGCAGCTTGGATGCTGGCTCTGGGGCCAACGTCCTGACTTTC.

This clone has only a few counts. The chain employs TRBV9 and TRBJ1-4; D not certain. V gave up 4 bases and J gave up 5 bases, with 9 bases separating them. The V gene's germline CDR1 is SGDLS and CDR2 YYNGEE. The CDR3 sequence is 13 residues long. The CDR3 DNA reads as TGTGCCAGCAGCTCCCCCGGGAATGAAAAACTGTTTTTT. As protein: CASSSPGNEKLFF.

The rearrangement links TRBV4-3 to TRBJ2-2; possible D gene TRBD1, 5 bases. Trimming cost V 0 bases and J 4 bases, with 18 bases left between them. CDR1 is LGHNA and CDR2 is YSLEER in the germline V gene. The CDR3 extends over 18 amino acids. CDR3 amino acids: CASSQDHLGRVATGELFF. CDR3 nucleotide sequence: TGCGCCAGCAGCCAAGATCACTTGGGCAGGGTGGCCACCGGGGAGCTGTTTTTT.

V usage is TRBV6-6 and J usage is TRBJ1-5; no definite D call. V lost 4 bases, J lost 5 bases, and 9 bases lay in between. The CDR3 is 13 amino acids. Germline CDR1 reads MNHNY; CDR2 reads SVGAGI (reference sequence). The CDR3 nucleotides are TGTGCCAGCAGTTCGATCCCCCATCAGCCCCAGCATTTT. It yields the protein CASSSIPHQPQHF.

The rearrangement uses TRBV19 and TRBJ2-7; TRBD2 agrees at 11 bases. Germline CDR1 is LNHDA and CDR2 is SQIVND (reference sequence). V gave up 7 bases and J gave up 7 bases; unmatched junction bases: 12. There are 15 residues in the CDR3. This chain's CDR3 is CASKASGRPGTEQYF. CDR3 nucleotides: TGTGCCAGTAAGGCTAGCGGGAGGCCCGGCACAGAGCAGTACTTC.

The chain combines TRBV4-2 with TRBJ1-5, with D hard to call. The CDR3 contains 15 residues. V lost 2 bases to trimming and J lost 5 bases, with 13 bases between them. Germline V gives CDR1 LGHNA, CDR2 YNFKEQ. The chain's CDR3 is CASSQSSGRDQPQHF. The CDR3 bases are TGTGCCAGCAGCCAATCGTCGGGGAGGGATCAGCCCCAGCATTTT.

CDR3 region: CASSLRQVPLVSGEVYSPLHF. The CDR3 DNA follows: TGTGCCAGCAGTCTCAGACAGGTTCCCTTGGTGTCGGGAGAGGTTTATAGCCCCCTCCACTTT. The chain is built from TRBV27 and TRBJ1-6; D is perhaps TRBD1 (6 bases). Germline V gene sequence: CDR1 MNHEY, CDR2 SMNVEV (reference sequence). With 5 bases removed from V and 13 bases from J, the gap between germline ends came to 39 bases. The CDR3 loop spans 21 amino acids.

V and J are TRBV25-1 and TRBJ1-1; D is uncertain. The CDR3 length is 12 residues. V shed 10 bases and J shed 1 base, with 10 bases lying between them. CDR1 MGHDK and CDR2 SYGVNS come from the germline V gene. The CDR3 DNA reads TGTGCCACCGGCATCGGGAACACTGAAGCTTTCTTT. Translating gives CATGIGNTEAFF.

This clone was counted a few times. V gene TRBV5-4 combines with J gene TRBJ2-7; tentatively, D is TRBD2 (5 bases). Germline V gene sequence: CDR1 SGHNT, CDR2 YYREEE (reference sequence). The CDR3 is 15 residues long. The V and J ends lost 5 bases and 6 bases respectively, with 21 bases between them. The CDR3 DNA sequence: TGTGCCAGCAGTTCCCCTCGGACTTTGCAGGCCGAGCAGTACTTC. Translation: CASSSPRTLQAEQYF.

The chain recombines TRBV29-1 with TRBJ2-5; D is perhaps TRBD2 (5 bases). The CDR3 runs 12 residues. V lost 5 bases to trimming and J lost 5 bases, with 12 bases between them. CDR1 and CDR2 (germline): SQVTM, ANQGSEA. The CDR3 coding sequence is TGCAGCGTTCGTCGAACGGGGGAGACCCAGTACTTC. This codes for CSVRRTGETQYF.

This chain links TRBV7-9 with TRBJ1-4; 7 nucleotides align to TRBD1. The germline gives CDR1 SEHNR, CDR2 FQNEAQ (reference sequence). After removal of 7 bases from V and 3 bases from J, the junction contained 5 bases not matched to a gene. CDR3 size: 14 residues. The CDR3 DNA reads as TGTGCCAGCACCTCGACAGGGCCTAATGAAAAACTGTTTTTT. It codes for CASTSTGPNEKLFF.

This clone was detected only once. The V gene is TRBV24-1, the J gene TRBJ2-6; D possibly corresponds to TRBD2 (5 bases). The length of the CDR3 is 18 residues. The V end lost 1 base, the J end lost 4 bases, and 16 bases lay between the germline ends. Germline V lookup: CDR1 KGHDR, CDR2 SFDVKD. The CDR3 DNA is TGTGCCACCAGTGATTTCACTAGTCCCCTCCAAGGGGCCAACGTCCTGACTTTC. This sequence encodes CATSDFTSPLQGANVLTF.

This chain connects TRBV11-2 to TRBJ1-6, with no clear D. This CDR3 is built from 15 residues. Trimming cost V 6 bases and J 2 bases, with 11 bases left between them. The germline CDR1 and CDR2 sequences are SGHAT and FQNNGV. The CDR3 is CASSMGWPYNSPLHF. CDR3 nucleotide sequence: TGTGCCAGCAGTATGGGTTGGCCCTATAATTCACCCCTCCACTTT.

The CDR3 DNA reads as TGTGCCAGCAGCCAGTCGGGCAGGGACCATGGCTACACCTTC. Protein sequence: CASSQSGRDHGYTF. The rearrangement uses TRBV3-1 (or the pseudogene TRBV3-2) and TRBJ1-2; TRBD1 is a possible D gene (5 bases). Germline V CDR1 and CDR2: LGHDT, YNNKEL (reference sequence). The length of the CDR3 is 14 residues. V was trimmed by 3 bases and J by 6 bases, leaving 14 bases between them.

This rearrangement joins TRBV6-5 to TRBJ2-7, with 7 bases lining up with TRBD2. J was trimmed by 5 bases and V by 6 bases; bases with no gene match: 10. Germline loops: CDR1 MNHEY, CDR2 SVGAGI. CDR3 length equals 14 residues. CDR3 amino acids: CASRGGSKGHEQYF. The CDR3 region has the DNA TGTGCCAGCAGGGGGGGGTCTAAGGGCCACGAGCAGTACTTC.

The chain couples TRBV7-2 to TRBJ2-2; D is possibly TRBD1 (7 bases). The CDR3 spans 14 residues. Germline V gene lookup returns CDR1 SGHTA and CDR2 FQGNSA. V lost 5 bases and J 7 bases, leaving 14 bases between the germline ends. The CDR3 loop reads CASSPQGGGGELFF. The CDR3 coding sequence is TGTGCCAGCAGCCCCCAGGGGGGCGGCGGGGAGCTGTTTTTT. The entire variable domain, with the rest obtained from reference TRBV7-2 and TRBJ2-2, is as follows: GAGVSQSPSNKVTEKGKDVELRCDPISGHTALYWYRQSLGQGLEFLIYFQGNSAPDKSGLPSDRFSAERTGGSVSTLTIQRTQQEDSAVYLCASSPQGGGGELFFGEGSRLTVL.

V and J are TRBV2 and TRBJ2-4; D not resolved. There are 13 residues in the CDR3. V lost 4 bases and J 4 bases, leaving 8 bases between the germline ends. Germline V lookup: CDR1 SNHLY, CDR2 FYNNEI. CDR3 sequence (DNA): TGTGCCAGCAGTGTTGCGGCTAAAAACATTCAGTACTTC. Its translation: CASSVAAKNIQYF. Using reference TRBV2 and TRBJ2-4 for the parts outside the CDR3, the full variable domain is EPEVTQTPSHQVTQMGQEVILRCVPISNHLYFYWYRQILGQKVEFLVSFYNNEISEKSEIFDDQFSVERPDGSNFTLKIRSTKLEDSAMYFCASSVAAKNIQYFGAGTRLSVL.

The chain recombines TRBV29-1 with TRBJ2-6; maybe TRBD2 (6 bases). CDR1 is SQVTM, CDR2 ANQGSEA, per germline. There are 17 residues in the CDR3. The V end lost 4 bases, the J end lost 0 bases, and 16 bases lay between the germline ends. The CDR3 bases are TGCAGCGTTGCGCTATTCGGGCGGGACTCTGGGGCCAACGTCCTGACTTTC. Protein: CSVALFGRDSGANVLTF.